This entry is about one TCR beta chain. Authors' data handling: Counts of nucleated cells, estimated from reference gene primer amplification, were obtained. The method was immunoSEQ multiplex PCR; TCRdb's version includes in-frame clones alone and lacks a portion of them. D and trimming were read from the DNA, whereas the V and J calls and clone size are those reported in that table. The table lists 250,000 to 350,000 clones, 75% to 90% of them singletons. Seattle's enrolled individuals joined amid active infection and were then monitored longitudinally. This sample is drawn from a study of blood T cell repertoires in COVID-19. Study context: Samples representing acute and convalescent COVID-19 were sourced from the United States, Italy and Spain. T cells, B-cell-depleted T cells, or PBMCs supplied cDNA or gDNA.

Germline values: CDR1 SQVTM, CDR2 ANQGSEA. Unmatched junction bases numbered 7, after V lost 7 bases and J lost 0 bases. This CDR3 region has 14 residues. Sequencing used peripheral blood. The receptor was derived from a woman younger than 45 with COVID-19, enrolled during active disease. The chain combines TRBV29-1 with TRBJ2-3; 7 bases align to TRBD1. CDR3: CSAPRGSSTDTQYF. CDR3 coding DNA: TGCAGCGCCCCCAGGGGGTCTAGCACAGATACGCAGTATTTT.